The rows below give T cell receptor beta chains drawn from one sample of a study of blood T cell repertoires in COVID-19. Some clones are missing from TCRdb's copy, which holds only in-frame ones; the method was immunoSEQ multiplex PCR. This sample has 150,000 or so clones; just under 85% occur once, and the top ten carry approximately 32%. The sample taken for sequencing was peripheral blood. The source is a woman aged 60-75 years with acute or convalescent COVID-19. CDR3s include the opening cysteine and the closing phenylalanine or tryptophan. The D gene is left open where the match is weak. Some rows mark clone size as missing; the rest say once, few, many or name a class of expanded clone.

D gene	V gene	clone size	J gene	CDR3 length	CDR3 DNA	CDR3 protein
-	TRBV27	-	TRBJ1-5	13	TGTGCCAGCAGTTTGGGGGGGCATCAGCCCCAGCATTTT	CASSLGGHQPQHF
-	TRBV11-2	once	TRBJ2-2	16	TGTGCCAGCAGCTACCTGCAGGGCCCTAACACCGGGGAGCTGTTTTTT	CASSYLQGPNTGELFF
TRBD1	TRBV3-1/TRBV3-2	-	TRBJ1-2	14	TGTGCCAGCAGCCTTGACAGGGGATCGGGTGGCTACACCTTC	CASSLDRGSGGYTF
TRBD1	TRBV2	-	TRBJ2-7	14	TGTGCCAGCACCCTAACAGGGGGGTCCTACGAGCAGTACTTC	CASTLTGGSYEQYF
TRBD2	TRBV6-5	-	TRBJ2-5	15	TGTGCCAGCAGTCGGACTAGCGGGGGGGCGGAGACCCAGTACTTC	CASSRTSGGAETQYF
TRBD1	TRBV9	-	TRBJ2-7	16	TGTGCCAGCAGCGTAGGGGGACAGGGGATCTCCTACGAGCAGTACTTC	CASSVGGQGISYEQYF
-	TRBV6-5	-	TRBJ2-5	13	TGTGCCAGCAGTTACCCCAAGGGGGAGACCCAGTACTTC	CASSYPKGETQYF
-	TRBV6-1	-	TRBJ2-2	14	TGTGCCAGCAGTGAGAGAGGGAGCACCGGGGAGCTGTTTTTT	CASSERGSTGELFF
-	TRBV27	-	TRBJ1-1	15	TGTGCCAGCAGCCTTAGTTGGAGATTTGACACTGAAGCTTTCTTT	CASSLSWRFDTEAFF
TRBD1	TRBV7-9	-	TRBJ2-6	15	TGTGCCAGCAGCCCCACAGGGGCTGGGGCCAACGTCCTGACTTTC	CASSPTGAGANVLTF
-	TRBV9	-	TRBJ1-5	15	TGTGCCAGCAGCGTAGATTCAGGGAGCAATCAGCCCCAGCATTTT	CASSVDSGSNQPQHF
TRBD2	TRBV9	-	TRBJ2-5	17	TGTGCCAGCAGCGTAGGAGGGGTAGCGGGGGTCCAAGAGACCCAGTACTTC	CASSVGGVAGVQETQYF
-	TRBV30	-	TRBJ1-2	13	TGTGCCTGGAACCTCAGAGGGCGGGAGGGCTACACCTTC	CAWNLRGREGYTF
-	TRBV9	-	TRBJ1-2	17	TGTGCCAGCAGCGCGCAACGGACTTCCGGGGGGTTGAATGGCTACACCTTC	CASSAQRTSGGLNGYTF
-	TRBV4-1	-	TRBJ1-4	21	TGCGCCAGCAGCCAAGAGACGGTCTTGAACAGGGCAGAATCAACTAATGAAAAACTGTTTTTT	CASSQETVLNRAESTNEKLFF
TRBD1	TRBV6-6	-	TRBJ2-2	16	TGTGCCAGCAGATCACCGGGACAGGGTAACACCGGGGAGCTGTTTTTT	CASRSPGQGNTGELFF
-	TRBV6-5	-	TRBJ2-2	14	TGTGCCAGCAGTTACGGTTCGGGGTCCGGGGAGCTGTTTTTT	CASSYGSGSGELFF
TRBD1	TRBV28	-	TRBJ2-5	14	TGTGCCAGCAGACAGGGGGAAACCCAAGAGACCCAGTACTTC	CASRQGETQETQYF
TRBD1	TRBV9	-	TRBJ1-6	16	TGTGCCAGCAGCTCAGCGTACAGGGGGGTTAATTCACCCCTCCACTTT	CASSSAYRGVNSPLHF
-	TRBV6-2/TRBV6-3	-	TRBJ1-2	14	TGTGCCAGCAGTTTTTTAAACAGGGTGGATGGCTACACCTTC	CASSFLNRVDGYTF
TRBD2	TRBV5-1	-	TRBJ2-3	18	TGCGCCAGCAGCTTGGTTTCGGGACTAGCGGGGATAAAGGATACGCAGTATTTT	CASSLVSGLAGIKDTQYF
TRBD1	TRBV4-1	-	TRBJ2-1	16	TGCGCCAGCAGCCATACCGGGACAGGGGGAAGGAATGAGCAGTTCTTC	CASSHTGTGGRNEQFF
TRBD1	TRBV5-6	-	TRBJ1-2	14	TGTGCCAGCTGGACGGGACAGGGGGCTTTTGGCTACACCTTC	CASWTGQGAFGYTF